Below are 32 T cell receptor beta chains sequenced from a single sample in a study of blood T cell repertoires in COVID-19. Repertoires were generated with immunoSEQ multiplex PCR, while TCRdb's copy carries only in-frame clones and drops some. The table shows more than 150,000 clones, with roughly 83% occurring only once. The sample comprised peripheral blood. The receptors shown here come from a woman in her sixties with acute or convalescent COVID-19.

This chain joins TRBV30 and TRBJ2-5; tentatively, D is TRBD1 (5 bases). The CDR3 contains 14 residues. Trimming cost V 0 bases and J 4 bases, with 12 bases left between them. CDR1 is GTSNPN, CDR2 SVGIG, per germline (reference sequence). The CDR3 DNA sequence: TGTGCCTGGAGTGTACTCCTGGGGCGAGAGACCCAGTACTTC. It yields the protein CAWSVLLGRETQYF.

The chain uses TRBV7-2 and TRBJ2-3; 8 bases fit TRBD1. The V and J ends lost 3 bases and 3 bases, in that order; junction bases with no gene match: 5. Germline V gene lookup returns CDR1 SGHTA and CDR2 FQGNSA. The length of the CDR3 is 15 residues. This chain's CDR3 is CASSFGTGRTDTQYF. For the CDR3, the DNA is TGTGCCAGCAGCTTCGGGACAGGTAGAACAGATACGCAGTATTTT. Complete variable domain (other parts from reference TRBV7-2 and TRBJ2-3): GAGVSQSPSNKVTEKGKDVELRCDPISGHTALYWYRQSLGQGLEFLIYFQGNSAPDKSGLPSDRFSAERTGGSVSTLTIQRTQQEDSAVYLCASSFGTGRTDTQYFGPGTRLTVL.

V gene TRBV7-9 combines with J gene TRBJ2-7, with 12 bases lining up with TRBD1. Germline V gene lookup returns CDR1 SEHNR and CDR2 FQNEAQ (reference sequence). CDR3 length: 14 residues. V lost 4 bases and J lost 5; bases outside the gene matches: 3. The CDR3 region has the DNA TGTGCCAGCAGCTCCGGGACAGGGGGCGACGAGCAGTACTTC. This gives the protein CASSSGTGGDEQYF.

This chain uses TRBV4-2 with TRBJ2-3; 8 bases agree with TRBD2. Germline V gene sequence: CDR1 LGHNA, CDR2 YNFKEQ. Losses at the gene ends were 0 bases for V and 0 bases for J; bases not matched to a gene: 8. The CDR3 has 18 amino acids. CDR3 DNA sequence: TGTGCCAGCAGCCAAGATGGGCCAGCGGGGGACAGCACAGATACGCAGTATTTT. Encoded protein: CASSQDGPAGDSTDTQYF.

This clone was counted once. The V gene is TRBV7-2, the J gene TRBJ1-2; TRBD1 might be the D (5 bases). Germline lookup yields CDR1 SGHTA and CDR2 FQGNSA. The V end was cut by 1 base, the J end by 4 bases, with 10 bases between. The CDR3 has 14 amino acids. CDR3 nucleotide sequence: TGTGCCAGCAGCTTAGGACAGCCCAGCTATGGCTACACCTTC. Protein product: CASSLGQPSYGYTF.

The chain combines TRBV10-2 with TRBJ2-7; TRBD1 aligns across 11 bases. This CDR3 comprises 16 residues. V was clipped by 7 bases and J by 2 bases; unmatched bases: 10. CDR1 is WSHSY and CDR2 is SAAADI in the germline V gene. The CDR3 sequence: CASTRRPGQGAYEQYF. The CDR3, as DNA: TGCGCCAGCACTAGAAGACCGGGACAGGGGGCCTACGAGCAGTACTTC.

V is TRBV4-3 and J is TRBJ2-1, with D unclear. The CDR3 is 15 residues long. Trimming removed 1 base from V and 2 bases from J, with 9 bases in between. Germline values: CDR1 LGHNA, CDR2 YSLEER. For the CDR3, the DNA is TGCGCCAGCAGCCAAGCTGCAAGCGCCTACAATGAGCAGTTCTTC. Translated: CASSQAASAYNEQFF.

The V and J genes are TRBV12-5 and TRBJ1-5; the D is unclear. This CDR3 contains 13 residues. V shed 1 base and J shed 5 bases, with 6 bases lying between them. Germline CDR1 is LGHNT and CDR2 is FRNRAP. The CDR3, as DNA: TGTGCTAGTGGTTTGGGTTCGGATCAGCCCCAGCATTTT. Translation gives CASGLGSDQPQHF.

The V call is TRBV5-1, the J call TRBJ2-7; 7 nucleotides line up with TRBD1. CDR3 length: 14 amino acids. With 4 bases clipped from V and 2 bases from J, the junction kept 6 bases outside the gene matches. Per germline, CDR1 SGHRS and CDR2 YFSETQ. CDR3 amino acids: CASSARQGPYEQYF. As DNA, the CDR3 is TGCGCCAGCAGCGCCCGACAGGGCCCCTACGAGCAGTACTTC.

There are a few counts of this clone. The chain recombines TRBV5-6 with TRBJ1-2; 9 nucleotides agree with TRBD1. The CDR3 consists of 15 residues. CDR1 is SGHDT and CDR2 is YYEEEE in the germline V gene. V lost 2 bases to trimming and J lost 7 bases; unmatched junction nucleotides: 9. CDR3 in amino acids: CASSFGSGTGSGYTF. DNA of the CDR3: TGTGCCAGCAGCTTTGGTTCCGGGACAGGGAGTGGCTACACCTTC.

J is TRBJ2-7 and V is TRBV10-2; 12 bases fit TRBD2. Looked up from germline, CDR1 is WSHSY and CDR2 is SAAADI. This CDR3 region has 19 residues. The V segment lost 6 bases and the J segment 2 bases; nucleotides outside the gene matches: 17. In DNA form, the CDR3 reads TGCGCCAGCAGCGCTACTACTAGCGGGGGGTTAAGAGGGGCCTACGAGCAGTACTTC. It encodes CASSATTSGGLRGAYEQYF.

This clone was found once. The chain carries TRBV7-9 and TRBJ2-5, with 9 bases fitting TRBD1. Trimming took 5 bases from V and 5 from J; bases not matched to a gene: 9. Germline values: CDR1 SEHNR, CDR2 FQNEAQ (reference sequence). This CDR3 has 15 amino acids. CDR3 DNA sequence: TGTGCCAGCAGCCCGGGACAGGGTCGAGGGGAGACCCAGTACTTC. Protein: CASSPGQGRGETQYF.

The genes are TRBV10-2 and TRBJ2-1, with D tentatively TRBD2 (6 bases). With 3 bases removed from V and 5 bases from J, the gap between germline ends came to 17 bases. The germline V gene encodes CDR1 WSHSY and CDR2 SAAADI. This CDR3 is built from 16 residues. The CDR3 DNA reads TGCGCCAGCAGTGATACCGGGACTCCAAGGAACAATGAGCAGTTCTTC. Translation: CASSDTGTPRNNEQFF.

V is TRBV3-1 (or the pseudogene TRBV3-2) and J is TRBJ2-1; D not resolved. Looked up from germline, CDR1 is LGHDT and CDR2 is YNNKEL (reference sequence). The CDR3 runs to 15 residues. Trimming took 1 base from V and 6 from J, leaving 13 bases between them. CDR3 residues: CASSQAVPAGNEQFF. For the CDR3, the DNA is TGTGCCAGCAGCCAAGCTGTACCCGCCGGCAATGAGCAGTTCTTC.

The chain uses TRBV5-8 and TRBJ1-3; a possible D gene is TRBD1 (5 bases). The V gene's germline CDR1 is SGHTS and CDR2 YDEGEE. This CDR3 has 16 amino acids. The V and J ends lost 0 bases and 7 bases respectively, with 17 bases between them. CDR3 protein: CASSLGSGDLVNTIYF. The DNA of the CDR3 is TGTGCCAGCAGCTTGGGATCGGGGGACTTGGTGAACACCATATATTTT.

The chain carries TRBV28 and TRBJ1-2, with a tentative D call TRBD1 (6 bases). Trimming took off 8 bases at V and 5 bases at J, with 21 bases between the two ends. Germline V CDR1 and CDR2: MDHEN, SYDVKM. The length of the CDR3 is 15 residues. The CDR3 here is CASAPVGGGQYGYTF. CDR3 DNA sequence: TGTGCCAGCGCACCCGTCGGGGGGGGGCAATATGGCTACACCTTC.

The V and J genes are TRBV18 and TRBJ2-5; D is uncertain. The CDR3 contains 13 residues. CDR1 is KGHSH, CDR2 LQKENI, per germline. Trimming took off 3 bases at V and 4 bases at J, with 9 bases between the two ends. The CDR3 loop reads CASSPSPGETQYF. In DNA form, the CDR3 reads TGTGCCAGCTCACCTTCCCCGGGAGAGACCCAGTACTTC.

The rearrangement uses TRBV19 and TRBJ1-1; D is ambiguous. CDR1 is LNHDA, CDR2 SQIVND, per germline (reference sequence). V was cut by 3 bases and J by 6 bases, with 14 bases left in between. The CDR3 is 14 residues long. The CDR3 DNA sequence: TGTGCCAGTAGTATGACAACCCCCGGCGCTGAAGCTTTCTTT. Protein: CASSMTTPGAEAFF.

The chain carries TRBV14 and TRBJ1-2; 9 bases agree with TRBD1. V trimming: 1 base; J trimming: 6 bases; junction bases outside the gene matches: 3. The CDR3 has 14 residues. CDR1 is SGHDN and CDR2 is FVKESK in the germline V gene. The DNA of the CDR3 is TGTGCCAGCAGCCAAGTGGGACAGGGAAATGGCTACACCTTC. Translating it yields CASSQVGQGNGYTF. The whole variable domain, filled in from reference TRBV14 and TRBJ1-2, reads EAGVTQFPSHSVIEKGQTVTLRCDPISGHDNLYWYRRVMGKEIKFLLHFVKESKQDESGMPNNRFLAERTGGTYSTLKVQPAELEDSGVYFCASSQVGQGNGYTFGSGTRLTVV.

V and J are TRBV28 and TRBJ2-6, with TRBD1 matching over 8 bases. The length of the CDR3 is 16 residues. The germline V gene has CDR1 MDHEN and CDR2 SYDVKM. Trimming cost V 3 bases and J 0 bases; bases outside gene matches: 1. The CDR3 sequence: CASSFRGLSGANVLTF. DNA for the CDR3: TGTGCCAGCAGTTTCAGGGGGCTCTCTGGGGCCAACGTCCTGACTTTC.

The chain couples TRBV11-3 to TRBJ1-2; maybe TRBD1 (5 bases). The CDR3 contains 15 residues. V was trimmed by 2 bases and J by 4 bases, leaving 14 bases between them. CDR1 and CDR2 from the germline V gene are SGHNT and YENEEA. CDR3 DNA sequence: TGTGCCAGCAGCTTACGGCAGGGCGGTGCCTATGGCTACACCTTC. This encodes CASSLRQGGAYGYTF.

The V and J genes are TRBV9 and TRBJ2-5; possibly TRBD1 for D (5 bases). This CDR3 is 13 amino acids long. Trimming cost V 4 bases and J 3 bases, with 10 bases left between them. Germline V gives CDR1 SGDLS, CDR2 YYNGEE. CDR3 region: CASSPWTKETQYF. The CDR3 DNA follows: TGTGCCAGCAGCCCCTGGACAAAAGAGACCCAGTACTTC.

CDR3 in DNA: TGCGCCAGCAGCTTGGATAACCCAGGGACCTACGAGCAGTACTTC. This codes for CASSLDNPGTYEQYF. The V call is TRBV5-1, the J call TRBJ2-7, with TRBD1 as a possible D gene (5 bases). The CDR3 loop spans 15 amino acids. The V end was cut by 0 bases, the J end by 2 bases, with 12 bases between. Germline V gene sequence: CDR1 SGHRS, CDR2 YFSETQ.

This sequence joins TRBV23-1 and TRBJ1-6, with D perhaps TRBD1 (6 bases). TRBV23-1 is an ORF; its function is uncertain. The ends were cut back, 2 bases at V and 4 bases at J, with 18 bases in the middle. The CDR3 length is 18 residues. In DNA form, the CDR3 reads TGCGCCAGCAGTCAAGAGCAGGGGAGCGTCCCTTATAATTCACCCCTCCACTTT. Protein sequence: CASSQEQGSVPYNSPLHF.

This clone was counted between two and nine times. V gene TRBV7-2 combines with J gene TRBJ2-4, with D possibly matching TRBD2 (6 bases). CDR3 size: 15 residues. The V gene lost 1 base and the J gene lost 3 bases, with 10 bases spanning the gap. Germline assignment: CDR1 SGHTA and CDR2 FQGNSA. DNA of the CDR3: TGTGCCAGCAGCTTAGGGCAGGGAGGCAAAAACATTCAGTACTTC. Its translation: CASSLGQGGKNIQYF.

CDR3 sequence reads: CASSYSTQVFYTEAFF. The CDR3 region has the DNA TGTGCCAGCAGTTACTCGACACAGGTATTTTACACTGAAGCTTTCTTT. The chain couples TRBV6-5 to TRBJ1-1; D is possibly TRBD1 (5 bases). V was clipped by 0 bases and J by 3 bases, with 14 bases between them. From germline, CDR1 is MNHEY and CDR2 SVGAGI. The CDR3 totals 16 residues.

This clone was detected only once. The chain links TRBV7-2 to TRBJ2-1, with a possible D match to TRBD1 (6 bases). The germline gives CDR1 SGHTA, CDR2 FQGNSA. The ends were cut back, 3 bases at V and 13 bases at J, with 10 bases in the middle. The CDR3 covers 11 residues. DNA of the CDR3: TGTGCCAGCAGCTTGGGGGCAGACCAGTTCTTC. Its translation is CASSLGADQFF.

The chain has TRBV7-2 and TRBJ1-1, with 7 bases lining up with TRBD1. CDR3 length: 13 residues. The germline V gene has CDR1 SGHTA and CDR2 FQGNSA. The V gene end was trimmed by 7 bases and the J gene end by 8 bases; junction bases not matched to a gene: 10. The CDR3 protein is CASTPGAGGEAFF. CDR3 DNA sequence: TGTGCCAGCACCCCAGGGGCAGGGGGGGAAGCTTTCTTT.

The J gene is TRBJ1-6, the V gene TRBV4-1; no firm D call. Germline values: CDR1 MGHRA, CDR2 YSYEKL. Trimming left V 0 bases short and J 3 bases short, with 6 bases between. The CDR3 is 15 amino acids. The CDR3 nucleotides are TGCGCCAGCAGCCAAGAGTTCAGCTATAATTCACCCCTCCACTTT. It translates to CASSQEFSYNSPLHF.

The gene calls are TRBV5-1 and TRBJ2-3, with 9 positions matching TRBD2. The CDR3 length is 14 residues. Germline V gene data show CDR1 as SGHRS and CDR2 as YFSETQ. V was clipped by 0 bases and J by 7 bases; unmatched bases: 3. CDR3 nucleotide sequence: TGCGCCAGCAGCTTGGGCGGGACTAGCAATACGCAGTATTTT. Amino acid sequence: CASSLGGTSNTQYF.

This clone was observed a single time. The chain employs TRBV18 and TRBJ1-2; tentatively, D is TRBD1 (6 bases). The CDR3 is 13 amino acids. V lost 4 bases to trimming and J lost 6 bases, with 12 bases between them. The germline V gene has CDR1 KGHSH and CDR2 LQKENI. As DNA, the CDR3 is TGTGCCAGCTCACGGGGAAACAGGGATGGCTACACCTTC. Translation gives CASSRGNRDGYTF.

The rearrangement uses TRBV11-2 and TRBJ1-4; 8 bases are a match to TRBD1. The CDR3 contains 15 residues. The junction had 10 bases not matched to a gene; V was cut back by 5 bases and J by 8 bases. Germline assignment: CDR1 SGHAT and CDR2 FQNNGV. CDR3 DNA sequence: TGTGCCAGCAGCATCAGGGGGCCCACCAGAGAAAAACTGTTTTTT. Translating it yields CASSIRGPTREKLFF.